The T cell receptor beta chain described here comes from a study of beta chain features in type 1 diabetes. The CDR3 is made up of 10 amino acids. The V end was cut by 5 bases, the J end by 8 bases, with 6 bases between. Germline CDR1 and CDR2: DFQATT and SNEGSKA (reference sequence). Sequenced material consisted of expressed TCRB transcripts (all of the isolated RNA was reverse transcribed). Produced via immunoSEQ multiplex PCR; TCRdb's table is partial and in-frame only. The table shows 620,000 or so clones, with around 15% occurring only once. The sequenced material came from naive CD4+ T cells from blood. The gene calls are TRBV20-1 and TRBJ1-4; D is uncertain. The sequence was collected from a young man in good health. The CDR3 DNA sequence: TGCAGTGCTTCGGAGGAAAAACTGTTTTTT. Translation: CSASEEKLFF.